The 5 T cell receptor beta chains reported below all come from one sample, sequenced in a study of human T cells and chemical hapten exposure. Indicated time point: pre-sensitization, week 0. Indicated treatment: therapeutic diphenylcyclopropenone sensitization with weekly scalp DPC. TCRdb recomputed calls from the RACE reads with MiXCR, one row per CDR3 protein. The table lists approximately 260,000 distinct CDR3 sequences, approximately 8.6% of them singletons. Specimen: whole blood, collected in connection with sensitization to the hapten diphenylcyclopropenone (DPC). The receptors derive from a woman aged 40-49 years with alopecia areata. Some clones in this sample may be carry-over from other donors' samples.

This rearrangement joins TRBV6-5 to TRBJ2-2, with 9 bases fitting TRBD2. The V gene's germline CDR1 is MNHEY and CDR2 SVGAGI. This CDR3 comprises 15 residues. The V and J ends lost 6 bases and 1 base, in that order; junction bases with no gene match: 3. CDR3: CASSRLAENTGELFF. In DNA form, the CDR3 reads TGTGCCAGCAGCCGACTAGCGGAGAACACCGGGGAGCTGTTTTTT.

V usage is TRBV5-1 and J usage is TRBJ1-1; D not resolved. Trimming left V 0 bases short and J 3 bases short, with 15 bases between. From germline, CDR1 is SGHRS and CDR2 YFSETQ. This CDR3 is 16 amino acids long. The CDR3 DNA sequence: TGCGCCAGCAGCTTGGAGTGGCGGACGGCATACACTGAAGCTTTCTTT. This encodes CASSLEWRTAYTEAFF.

In its sample, this clonotype was seen a few times. The chain uses TRBV10-3 and TRBJ1-2; TRBD1 matches 10 bases. CDR1 is ENHRY, CDR2 SYGVKD, per germline. CDR3 length: 13 amino acids. With V trimmed by 6 bases and J by 7 bases, 5 bases remained unmatched. CDR3 amino acids: CAIREGTGAGYTF. In DNA form, the CDR3 reads TGTGCCATCAGGGAAGGGACAGGGGCTGGCTACACCTTC.

The V call is TRBV10-3, the J call TRBJ2-4; tentatively, D is TRBD1 (7 bases). Trimming took 4 bases from V and 11 from J, leaving 12 bases between them. The length of the CDR3 is 12 residues. Germline CDR1 ENHRY, CDR2 SYGVKD. CDR3 loop: CAISGDREVQYF. CDR3 nucleotides: TGTGCCATCAGTGGTGACAGGGAGGTTCAGTACTTC.

The chain is built from TRBV10-3 and TRBJ2-2; either TRBD1 or TRBD2 may fit D (5 bases each). The CDR3 loop spans 15 amino acids. The germline CDR1 and CDR2 sequences are ENHRY and SYGVKD. Trimming left V 7 bases short and J 4 bases short, with 16 bases between. CDR3 nucleotides: TGTGCCATCACCTCCGGCCGGGGCTCCACCGGGGAGCTGTTTTTT. Protein sequence: CAITSGRGSTGELFF.